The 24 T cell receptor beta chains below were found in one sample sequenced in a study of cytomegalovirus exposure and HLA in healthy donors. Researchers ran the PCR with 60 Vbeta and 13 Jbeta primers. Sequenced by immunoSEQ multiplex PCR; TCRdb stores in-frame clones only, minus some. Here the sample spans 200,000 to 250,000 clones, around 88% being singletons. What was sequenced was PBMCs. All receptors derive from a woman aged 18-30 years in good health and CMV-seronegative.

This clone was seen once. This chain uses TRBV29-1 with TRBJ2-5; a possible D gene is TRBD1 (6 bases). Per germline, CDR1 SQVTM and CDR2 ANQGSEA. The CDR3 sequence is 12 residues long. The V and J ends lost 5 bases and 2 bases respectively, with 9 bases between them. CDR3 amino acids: CSVKQGQETQYF. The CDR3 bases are TGCAGCGTTAAACAGGGACAAGAGACCCAGTACTTC.

The CDR3 protein is CASGGTGDRTGYF. The CDR3 DNA sequence: TGTGCCAGCGGGGGGACAGGGGATCGGACGGGGTACTTC. The rearrangement uses TRBV25-1 and TRBJ2-7; 10 positions match TRBD1. The length of the CDR3 is 13 residues. Trimming removed 8 bases from V and 12 bases from J; junction bases left unmatched: 13. Germline V gene lookup returns CDR1 MGHDK and CDR2 SYGVNS.

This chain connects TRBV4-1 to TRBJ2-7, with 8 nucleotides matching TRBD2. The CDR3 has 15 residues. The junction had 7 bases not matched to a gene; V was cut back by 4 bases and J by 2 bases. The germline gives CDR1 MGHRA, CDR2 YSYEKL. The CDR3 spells CASSPSGGGPYEQYF. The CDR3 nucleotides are TGCGCCAGCAGCCCGAGCGGGGGCGGCCCCTACGAGCAGTACTTC.

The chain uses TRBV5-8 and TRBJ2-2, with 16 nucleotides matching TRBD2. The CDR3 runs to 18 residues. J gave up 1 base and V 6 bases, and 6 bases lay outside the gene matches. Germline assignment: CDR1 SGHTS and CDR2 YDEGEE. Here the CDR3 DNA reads TGTGCCAGCACCGGGACTAGCGGGAGGGTCTTGAACACCGGGGAGCTGTTTTTT. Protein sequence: CASTGTSGRVLNTGELFF.

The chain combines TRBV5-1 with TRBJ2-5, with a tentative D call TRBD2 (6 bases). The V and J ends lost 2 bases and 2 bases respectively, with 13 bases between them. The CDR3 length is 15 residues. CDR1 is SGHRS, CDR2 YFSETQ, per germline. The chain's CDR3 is CASSFRTGGQETQYF. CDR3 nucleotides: TGCGCCAGCAGCTTCCGGACTGGGGGGCAAGAGACCCAGTACTTC.

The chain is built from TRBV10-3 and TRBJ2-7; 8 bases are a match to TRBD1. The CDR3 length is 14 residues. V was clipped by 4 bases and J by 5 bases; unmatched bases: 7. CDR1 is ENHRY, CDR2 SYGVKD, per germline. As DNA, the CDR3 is TGTGCCATCAGTGGCCAGGGGGCAGGGAACGAGCAGTACTTC. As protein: CAISGQGAGNEQYF.

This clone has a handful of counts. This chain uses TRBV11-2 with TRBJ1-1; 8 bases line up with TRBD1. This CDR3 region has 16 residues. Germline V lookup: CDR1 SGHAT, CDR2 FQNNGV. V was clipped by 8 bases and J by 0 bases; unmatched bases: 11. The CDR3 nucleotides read TGTGCCAGCGCACGCGGACAGGGTGGGGTGAACACTGAAGCTTTCTTT. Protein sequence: CASARGQGGVNTEAFF. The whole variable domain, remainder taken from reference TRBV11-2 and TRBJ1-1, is EAGVAQSPRYKIIEKRQSVAFWCNPISGHATLYWYQQILGQGPKLLIQFQNNGVVDDSQLPKDRFSAERLKGVDSTLKIQPAKLEDSAVYLCASARGQGGVNTEAFFGQGTRLTVV.

The DNA for the CDR3 is TGTGCCAGCAGTGCGGGGGGAGCCTTAGCAGGGTACGAGCAGTACTTC. It translates to CASSAGGALAGYEQYF. The chain uses TRBV7-2 and TRBJ2-7; TRBD2 aligns across 8 bases. This CDR3 spans 16 amino acids. V dropped 6 bases and J dropped 4; count of bases not matched to a gene: 14. Germline CDR1 and CDR2: SGHTA and FQGNSA.

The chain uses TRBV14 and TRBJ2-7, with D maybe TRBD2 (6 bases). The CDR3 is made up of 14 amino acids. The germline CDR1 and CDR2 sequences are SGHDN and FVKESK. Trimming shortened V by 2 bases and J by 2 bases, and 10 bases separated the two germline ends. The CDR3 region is CASSQNGLPYEQYF. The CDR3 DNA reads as TGTGCCAGCAGCCAAAACGGACTACCCTACGAGCAGTACTTC.

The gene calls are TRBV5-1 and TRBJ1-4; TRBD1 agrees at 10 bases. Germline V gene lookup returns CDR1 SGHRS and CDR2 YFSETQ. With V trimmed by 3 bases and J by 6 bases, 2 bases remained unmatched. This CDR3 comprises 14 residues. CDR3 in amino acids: CASSWTGGYEKLFF. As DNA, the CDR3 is TGCGCCAGCAGCTGGACAGGGGGGTATGAAAAACTGTTTTTT.

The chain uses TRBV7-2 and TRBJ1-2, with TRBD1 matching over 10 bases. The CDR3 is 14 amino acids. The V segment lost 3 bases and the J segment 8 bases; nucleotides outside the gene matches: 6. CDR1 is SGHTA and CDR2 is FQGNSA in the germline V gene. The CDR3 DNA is TGTGCCAGCAGCTTTGCCGGGACAGGGGCGGGCTACACCTTC. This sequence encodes CASSFAGTGAGYTF.

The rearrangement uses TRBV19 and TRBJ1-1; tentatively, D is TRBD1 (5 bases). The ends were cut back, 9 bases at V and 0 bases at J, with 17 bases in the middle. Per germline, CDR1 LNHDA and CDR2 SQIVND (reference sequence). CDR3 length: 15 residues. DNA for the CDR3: TGTGCCAGCAAACGACAGCAGAACTTGAACACTGAAGCTTTCTTT. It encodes CASKRQQNLNTEAFF.

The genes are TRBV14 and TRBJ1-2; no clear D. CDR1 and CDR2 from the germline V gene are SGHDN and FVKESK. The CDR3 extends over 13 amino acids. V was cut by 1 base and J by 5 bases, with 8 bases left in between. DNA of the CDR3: TGTGCCAGCAGCCAAGGATTGCAGTATGGCTACACCTTC. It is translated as CASSQGLQYGYTF.

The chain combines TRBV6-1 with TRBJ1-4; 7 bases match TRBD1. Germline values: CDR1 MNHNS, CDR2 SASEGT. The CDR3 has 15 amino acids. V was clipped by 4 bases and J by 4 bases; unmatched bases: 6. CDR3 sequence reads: CASSAGTAFNEKLFF. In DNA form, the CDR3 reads TGTGCCAGCAGTGCCGGGACAGCCTTTAATGAAAAACTGTTTTTT.

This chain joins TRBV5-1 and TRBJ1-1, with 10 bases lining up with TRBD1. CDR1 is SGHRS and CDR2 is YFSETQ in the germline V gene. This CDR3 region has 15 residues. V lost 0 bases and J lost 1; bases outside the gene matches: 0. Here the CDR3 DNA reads TGCGCCAGCAGCTTGGGACAGGGGGCGAACACTGAAGCTTTCTTT. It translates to CASSLGQGANTEAFF. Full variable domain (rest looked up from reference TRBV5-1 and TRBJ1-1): KAGVTQTPRYLIKTRGQQVTLSCSPISGHRSVSWYQQTPGQGLQFLFEYFSETQRNKGNFPGRFSGRQFSNSRSEMNVSTLELGDSALYLCASSLGQGANTEAFFGQGTRLTVV.

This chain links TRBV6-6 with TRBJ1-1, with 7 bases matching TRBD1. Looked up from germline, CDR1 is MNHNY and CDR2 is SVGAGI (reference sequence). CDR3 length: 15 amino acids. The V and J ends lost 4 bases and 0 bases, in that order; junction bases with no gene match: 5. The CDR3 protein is CASSSLGQMNTEAFF. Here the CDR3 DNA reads TGTGCCAGCAGTTCACTGGGACAGATGAACACTGAAGCTTTCTTT.

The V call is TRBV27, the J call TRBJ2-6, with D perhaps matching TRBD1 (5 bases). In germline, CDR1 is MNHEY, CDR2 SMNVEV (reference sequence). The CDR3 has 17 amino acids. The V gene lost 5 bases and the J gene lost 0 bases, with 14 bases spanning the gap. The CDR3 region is CASSTTTAYSGANVLTF. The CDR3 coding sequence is TGTGCCAGCAGTACCACGACAGCCTACTCTGGGGCCAACGTCCTGACTTTC.

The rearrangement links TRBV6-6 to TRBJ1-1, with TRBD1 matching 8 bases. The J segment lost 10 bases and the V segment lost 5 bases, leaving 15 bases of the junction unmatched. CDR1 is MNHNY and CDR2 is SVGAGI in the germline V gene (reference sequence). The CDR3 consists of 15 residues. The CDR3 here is CASSDVGTGSEGAFF. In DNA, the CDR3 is TGTGCCAGCAGTGATGTTGGGACAGGCTCAGAAGGAGCTTTCTTT.

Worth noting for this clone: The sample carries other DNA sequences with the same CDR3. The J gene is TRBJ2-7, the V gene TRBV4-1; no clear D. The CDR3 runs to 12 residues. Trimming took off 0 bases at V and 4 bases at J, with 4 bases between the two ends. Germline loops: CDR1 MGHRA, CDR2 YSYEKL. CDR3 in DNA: TGCGCCAGCAGCCAAGATAGTTACGAGCAGTACTTC. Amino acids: CASSQDSYEQYF.

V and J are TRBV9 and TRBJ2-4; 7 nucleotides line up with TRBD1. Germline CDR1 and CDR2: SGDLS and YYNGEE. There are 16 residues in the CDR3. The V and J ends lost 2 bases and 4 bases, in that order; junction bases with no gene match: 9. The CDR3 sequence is CASSVTGLSQKNIQYF. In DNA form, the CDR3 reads TGTGCCAGCAGCGTGACAGGGTTGTCCCAAAAAAACATTCAGTACTTC.

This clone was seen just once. As DNA, the CDR3 is TGTGCCAGCAGCTTAGTACAGAGAAAGCAGTACTTC. It translates to CASSLVQRKQYF. This sequence joins TRBV7-9 and TRBJ2-7; D remains unclear. Germline values: CDR1 SEHNR, CDR2 FQNEAQ (reference sequence). This CDR3 region has 12 residues. V was trimmed by 1 base and J by 8 bases, leaving 9 bases between them. The whole variable domain, filled in from reference TRBV7-9 and TRBJ2-7, reads DTGVSQNPRHKITKRGQNVTFRCDPISEHNRLYWYRQTLGQGPEFLTYFQNEAQLEKSRLLSDRFSAERPKGSFSTLEIQRTEQGDSAMYLCASSLVQRKQYFGPGTRLTVT.

CDR3 coding DNA: TGTGCCAGCAGCGTGGGACAGCTTAATGAAAAACTGTTTTTT. This encodes CASSVGQLNEKLFF. This sequence joins TRBV9 and TRBJ1-4; TRBD1 matches at 7 bases. Germline trimming cut 2 bases from V and 4 bases from J; bases unmatched to any gene: 2. Germline assignment: CDR1 SGDLS and CDR2 YYNGEE. The CDR3 loop spans 14 amino acids. The variable domain in full, completed from reference TRBV9 and TRBJ1-4, reads DSGVTQTPKHLITATGQRVTLRCSPRSGDLSVYWYQQSLDQGLQFLIQYYNGEERAKGNILERFSAQQFPDLHSELNLSSLELGDSALYFCASSVGQLNEKLFFGSGTQLSVL.

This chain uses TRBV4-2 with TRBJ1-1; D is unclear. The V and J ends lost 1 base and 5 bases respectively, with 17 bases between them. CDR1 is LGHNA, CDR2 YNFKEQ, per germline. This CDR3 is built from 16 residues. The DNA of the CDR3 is TGTGCCAGCAGCCAAGGGTCTCGGGGAGGAGAGACTGAAGCTTTCTTT. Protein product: CASSQGSRGGETEAFF.

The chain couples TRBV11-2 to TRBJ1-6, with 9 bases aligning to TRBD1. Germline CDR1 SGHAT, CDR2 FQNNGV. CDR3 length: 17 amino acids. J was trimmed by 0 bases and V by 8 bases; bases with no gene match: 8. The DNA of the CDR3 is TGTGCCAGCGGTAGAGAGGACAGGGGCTCCTATAATTCACCCCTCCACTTT. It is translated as CASGREDRGSYNSPLHF.